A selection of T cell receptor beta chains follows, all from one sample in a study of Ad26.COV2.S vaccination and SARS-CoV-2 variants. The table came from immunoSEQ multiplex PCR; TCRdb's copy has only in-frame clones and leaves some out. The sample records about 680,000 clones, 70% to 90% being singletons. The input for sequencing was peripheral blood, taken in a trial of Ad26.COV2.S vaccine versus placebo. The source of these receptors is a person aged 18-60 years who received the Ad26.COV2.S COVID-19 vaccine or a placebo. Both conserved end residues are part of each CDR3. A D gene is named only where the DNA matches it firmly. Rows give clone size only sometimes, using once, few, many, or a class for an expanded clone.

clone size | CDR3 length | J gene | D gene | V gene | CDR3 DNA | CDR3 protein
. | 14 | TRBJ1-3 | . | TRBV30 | TGTGCCTGGAGTGTACTGGAGATCGGAAACACCATATATTTT | CAWSVLEIGNTIYF
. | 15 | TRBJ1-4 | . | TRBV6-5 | TGTGCCAGCAGACCCGGGATCAGGGTGGACGAAAAACTGTTTTTT | CASRPGIRVDEKLFF
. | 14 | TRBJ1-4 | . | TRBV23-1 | TGCGCCAGCAGTCGGGCGGACACTAATGAAAAACTGTTTTTT | CASSRADTNEKLFF
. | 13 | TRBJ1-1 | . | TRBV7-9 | TGTGCCAGCAGCTTAGTGATAGCCACTGAAGCTTTCTTT | CASSLVIATEAFF
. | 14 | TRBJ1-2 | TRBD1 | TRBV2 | TGTGCCAGCAGGGGGGACAGCCATACCTATGGCTACACCTTC | CASRGDSHTYGYTF
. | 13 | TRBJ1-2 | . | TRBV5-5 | TGTGCCAGCAGCGTGGAACGCTCCTATGGCTACACCTTC | CASSVERSYGYTF
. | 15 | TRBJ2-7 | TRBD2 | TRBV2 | TGTGCCAGCAGAAGGCTAGCGGGGGATTCCTACGAGCAGTACTTC | CASRRLAGDSYEQYF
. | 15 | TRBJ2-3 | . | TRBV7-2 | TGTGCCAGCAGCTTAGAGTGGGTTGGCACAGATACGCAGTATTTT | CASSLEWVGTDTQYF
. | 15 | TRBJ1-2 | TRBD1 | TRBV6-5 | TGTGCCAGCACCGACAACAGGGGACGCTGGGTTGGCTACACCTTC | CASTDNRGRWVGYTF
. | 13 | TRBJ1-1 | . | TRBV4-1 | TGCGCCAGCAGCCAAGCTCCAGACACTGAAGCTTTCTTT | CASSQAPDTEAFF
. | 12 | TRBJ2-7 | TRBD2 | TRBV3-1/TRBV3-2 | TGTGCCAGCAGCCAAGATGCGGGGGGGCAGTACTTC | CASSQDAGGQYF
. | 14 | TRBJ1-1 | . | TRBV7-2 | TGTGCCAGCAGCTTAGGAGGCTGGAACACTGAAGCTTTCTTT | CASSLGGWNTEAFF
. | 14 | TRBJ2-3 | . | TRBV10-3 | TGTGCCATCAGTGACAAAACCTTCACAGATACGCAGTATTTT | CAISDKTFTDTQYF
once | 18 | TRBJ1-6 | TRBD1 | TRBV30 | TGTGCCTGGAGTGCCTGGACAGGGGAGTTTACCTATAATTCACCCCTCCACTTT | CAWSAWTGEFTYNSPLHF
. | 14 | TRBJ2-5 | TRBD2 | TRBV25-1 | TGTGCCAGCAAAGTCGCGGGAGGAGGAGAGACCCAGTACTTC | CASKVAGGGETQYF
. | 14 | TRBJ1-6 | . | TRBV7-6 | TGTGCCAGCAGCTTACTCGACAGGTCGACACCCCTCCACTTT | CASSLLDRSTPLHF
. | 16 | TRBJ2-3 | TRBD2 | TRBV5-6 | TGTGCCAGCAGCTCGATCCGAGCGGGGGGGGCAGATACGCAGTATTTT | CASSSIRAGGADTQYF
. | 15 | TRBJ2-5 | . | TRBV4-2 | TGTGCCAGCAGCCAAGATCAAGGGGGACGCGAGACCCAGTACTTC | CASSQDQGGRETQYF
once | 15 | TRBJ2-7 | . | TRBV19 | TGTGCCAGTAGTATAGTGGACCATTCCTCCTACGAGCAGTACTTC | CASSIVDHSSYEQYF
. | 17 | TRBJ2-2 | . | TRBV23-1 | TGCGCCAGCAGTCAAGAGGGTAGGCAGATAAACACCGGGGAGCTGTTTTTT | CASSQEGRQINTGELFF
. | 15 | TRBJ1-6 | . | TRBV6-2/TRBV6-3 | TGTGCCAGCAGTTACTCGAAAGGGGTAAATTCACCCCTCCACTTT | CASSYSKGVNSPLHF
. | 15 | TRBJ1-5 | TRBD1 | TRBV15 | TGTGCCACCAGCACCAGGACAGGAGGCAATCAGCCCCAGCATTTT | CATSTRTGGNQPQHF
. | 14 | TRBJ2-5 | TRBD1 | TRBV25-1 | TGTGCCAGCAGTGCACCCGGGACAGCCAAGACCCAGTACTTC | CASSAPGTAKTQYF
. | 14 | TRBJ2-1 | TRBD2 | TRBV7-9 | TGTGCCAGCAGGACTAGCGGGAGAGACAATGAGCAGTTCTTC | CASRTSGRDNEQFF
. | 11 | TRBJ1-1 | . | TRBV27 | TGTGCCAGCAGTTTCGGGACAGAAGCTTTCTTT | CASSFGTEAFF
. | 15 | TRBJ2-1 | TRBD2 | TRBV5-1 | TGCGCCAGCAGCGGCCGGGAGGGCCTTGCGAATGAGCAGTTCTTC | CASSGREGLANEQFF
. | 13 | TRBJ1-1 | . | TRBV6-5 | TGTGCCAGCAGTTACCGGGGCGGCTCTTTGGCTTTCTTT | CASSYRGGSLAFF
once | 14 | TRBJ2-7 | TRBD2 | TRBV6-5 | TGTGCCACTCGGGGGGGAGGGGGATCCTACGAGCAGTACTTC | CATRGGGGSYEQYF
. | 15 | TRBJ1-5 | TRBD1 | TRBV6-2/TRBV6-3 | TGTGCCAGCAGTACTGTACAGGGGGTTAATCAGCCCCAGCATTTT | CASSTVQGVNQPQHF
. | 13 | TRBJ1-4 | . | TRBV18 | TGTGCCAGCTCCACCTACGCCCGGGGGCCTGTTTTTTTT | CASSTYARGPVFF
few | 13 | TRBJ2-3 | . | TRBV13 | TGTGCCAGCACCAGAGCTCTTGTGGGCATGCAGTATTTT | CASTRALVGMQYF
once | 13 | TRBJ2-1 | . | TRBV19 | TGTGCCAGTAGTTGGGGGAAATACAATGAGCAGTTCTTC | CASSWGKYNEQFF